The 27 T cell receptor beta chains presented below share a single source sample, sequenced in a study of blood T cell repertoires in COVID-19. Assay used: immunoSEQ multiplex PCR; TCRdb lists only in-frame clones, some missing. The table lists approximately 180,000 clones, over 80% of them singletons. The sequencing input was peripheral blood. These receptors were taken from a woman between 45 and 65 years old with acute or convalescent COVID-19.

This sequence joins TRBV7-2 and TRBJ1-6, with TRBD1 identical over 7 bases. Germline CDR1 and CDR2: SGHTA and FQGNSA. This CDR3 spans 16 amino acids. The junction had 2 bases not matched to a gene; V was cut back by 2 bases and J by 1 base. CDR3 DNA sequence: TGTGCCAGCAGCTTAAGCAGGGGGTCCTATAATTCACCCCTCCACTTT. The encoded protein is CASSLSRGSYNSPLHF.

This sequence joins TRBV27 and TRBJ1-1, with D possibly matching TRBD1 (6 bases). This CDR3 has 14 residues. Between the trimmed V and J ends, which lost 2 bases and 1 base, there was a span of 8 bases. Germline-derived CDR1 and CDR2 are MNHEY and SMNVEV (reference sequence). The CDR3 nucleotides are TGTGCCAGCAGTTTACTGGGACAGAACACTGAAGCTTTCTTT. Protein: CASSLLGQNTEAFF.

The chain joins TRBV30 to TRBJ2-7, with TRBD1 matching over 9 bases. The CDR3 runs to 14 residues. CDR1 and CDR2 (germline): GTSNPN, SVGIG (reference sequence). The trim removed 6 bases at V and 4 bases at J, leaving 10 bases unmatched. CDR3 nucleotide sequence: TGTGCCTGCGCCCGAGGGACAGGGTTATACGAGCAGTACTTC. Encoded protein: CACARGTGLYEQYF.

The chain recombines TRBV7-7 with TRBJ2-3; D is uncertain. Germline V gives CDR1 SSHAT, CDR2 FNYEAQ (reference sequence). The CDR3 is 17 amino acids. Trimming took 1 base from V and 6 from J, leaving 20 bases between them. CDR3 bases: TGTGCCAGCAGCTTAGTTTCTGGGCCCTTAGAGAACGATACGCAGTATTTT. Translated, it gives CASSLVSGPLENDTQYF.

This clone is a singleton in its sample. V usage is TRBV7-7 and J usage is TRBJ2-1, with TRBD2 matching 9 bases. Germline V gives CDR1 SSHAT, CDR2 FNYEAQ (reference sequence). Trimming took 1 base from V and 6 from J; bases not matched to a gene: 4. This CDR3 has 15 amino acids. CDR3 sequence: CASSLGLAGTNEQFF. In nucleotides, the CDR3 is TGTGCCAGCAGCTTAGGGCTAGCGGGAACCAATGAGCAGTTCTTC.

V gene TRBV2 combines with J gene TRBJ2-2; TRBD2 matches at 9 bases. Germline CDR1 reads SNHLY; CDR2 reads FYNNEI. The junction had 6 bases not matched to a gene; V was cut back by 8 bases and J by 2 bases. The CDR3 totals 15 residues. The CDR3 DNA is TGTGCCAGCCTGTCTAGCGGGAAAAACACCGGGGAGCTGTTTTTT. It translates to CASLSSGKNTGELFF.

This chain links TRBV7-2 with TRBJ2-2, with D possibly being TRBD2 (6 bases). V gave up 6 bases and J gave up 2 bases, with 16 bases separating them. CDR1 and CDR2 (germline): SGHTA, FQGNSA. The CDR3 is made up of 16 amino acids. CDR3 nucleotides: TGTGCCAGCAGTGCAGTACTAGCAGATAACACCGGGGAGCTGTTTTTT. Translation: CASSAVLADNTGELFF.

This chain connects TRBV11-1 to TRBJ2-7; the D gene is possibly TRBD2 (5 bases). Between the trimmed V and J ends, which lost 5 bases and 3 bases, there was a span of 11 bases. Germline CDR1 reads SGHAT; CDR2 reads FQDESV (reference sequence). The CDR3 extends over 13 amino acids. The CDR3 region is CASSARVFYEQYF. The CDR3, as DNA: TGTGCCAGCAGCGCGAGGGTTTTCTACGAGCAGTACTTC. The whole variable domain, remainder taken from reference TRBV11-1 and TRBJ2-7, is EAEVAQSPRYKITEKSQAVAFWCDPISGHATLYWYRQILGQGPELLVQFQDESVVDDSQLPKDRFSAERLKGVDSTLKIQPAELGDSAMYLCASSARVFYEQYFGPGTRLTVT.

The rearrangement uses TRBV20-1 and TRBJ1-5; D might be TRBD1 (6 bases). The CDR3 runs 16 residues. Germline assignment: CDR1 DFQATT and CDR2 SNEGSKA (reference sequence). Trimming took off 3 bases at V and 2 bases at J, with 17 bases between the two ends. CDR3 coding DNA: TGCAGTGCTAGTCCCCGAAAGGCAGGGGGCAATCAGCCCCAGCATTTT. Translation: CSASPRKAGGNQPQHF.

This chain joins TRBV11-3 and TRBJ2-7, with D possibly TRBD1 on 6 matching bases. Deletions cut 2 bases from V and 5 bases from J, with 10 bases between. The CDR3 has 13 amino acids. Germline V gene data show CDR1 as SGHNT and CDR2 as YENEEA. This CDR3 is CASSLQGTHEQYF. The CDR3 DNA follows: TGTGCCAGCAGCTTACAGGGGACCCACGAGCAGTACTTC.

This chain links TRBV18 with TRBJ2-5, with TRBD2 matching 9 bases. The CDR3 covers 15 residues. J gave up 4 bases and V 3 bases, and 6 bases lay outside the gene matches. Germline V gives CDR1 KGHSH, CDR2 LQKENI. This chain's CDR3 is CASSPAGGPGETQYF. CDR3 DNA sequence: TGTGCCAGCTCACCTGCGGGAGGGCCGGGAGAGACCCAGTACTTC.

The rearrangement links TRBV7-2 to TRBJ2-7; 9 bases align to TRBD2. The CDR3 is 15 amino acids. Per the germline V gene, CDR1 is SGHTA and CDR2 is FQGNSA. V gave up 1 base and J gave up 3 bases; unmatched junction bases: 4. The CDR3 DNA follows: TGTGCCAGCAGCTTAGGACTAGCGGCGAACTACGAGCAGTACTTC. Translating it yields CASSLGLAANYEQYF. The full variable domain, with the rest looked up from reference TRBV7-2 and TRBJ2-7, is GAGVSQSPSNKVTEKGKDVELRCDPISGHTALYWYRQSLGQGLEFLIYFQGNSAPDKSGLPSDRFSAERTGGSVSTLTIQRTQQEDSAVYLCASSLGLAANYEQYFGPGTRLTVT.

The chain couples TRBV12-3 or TRBV12-4 to TRBJ2-1, with unresolved D. The germline V and J ends were trimmed by 9 bases and 6 bases, with 15 bases remaining between them. This CDR3 spans 13 amino acids. Here the CDR3 DNA reads TGTGCCAGAGATCTCTACCCACCCAATGAGCAGTTCTTC. It yields the protein CARDLYPPNEQFF.

The chain has TRBV2 and TRBJ1-4, with 9 bases identical to TRBD1. J lost 10 bases, V lost 6 bases, and 12 bases had no gene match. Germline V gives CDR1 SNHLY, CDR2 FYNNEI. This CDR3 comprises 15 residues. CDR3 protein: CASRTRDREVGKLFF. The CDR3 DNA reads TGTGCCAGCAGAACCAGGGACAGGGAAGTAGGAAAACTGTTTTTT.

This clone has a handful of counts. The chain recombines TRBV6-5 with TRBJ2-2, with TRBD2 matching over 7 bases. Trimming removed 5 bases from V and 4 bases from J; junction bases left unmatched: 4. The germline CDR1 and CDR2 sequences are MNHEY and SVGAGI. This CDR3 is built from 14 residues. This CDR3 is CASSRTRGTGELFF. The CDR3 DNA follows: TGTGCCAGCAGTCGGACTAGGGGCACCGGGGAGCTGTTTTTT.

CDR3 region: CASSSGLAGGDEQFF. The DNA for the CDR3 is TGTGCCAGCAGCTCAGGACTAGCGGGAGGGGATGAGCAGTTCTTC. V gene TRBV11-3 combines with J gene TRBJ2-1, with TRBD2 identical over 15 bases. The germline V gene has CDR1 SGHNT and CDR2 YENEEA. V gave up 4 bases and J gave up 8 bases; unmatched junction bases: 3. The CDR3 runs to 15 residues. The full variable domain, in which reference TRBV11-3 and TRBJ2-1 provide the parts outside the CDR3, is EAGVVQSPRYKIIEKKQPVAFWCNPISGHNTLYWYLQNLGQGPELLIRYENEEAVDDSQLPKDRFSAERLKGVDSTLKIQPAELGDSAVYLCASSSGLAGGDEQFFGPGTRLTVL.

A few counts support this clone. This chain uses TRBV7-9 with TRBJ1-2; 7 bases fit TRBD1. Germline V gene sequence: CDR1 SEHNR, CDR2 FQNEAQ (reference sequence). The CDR3 consists of 15 residues. With V trimmed by 2 bases and J by 4 bases, 7 bases remained unmatched. CDR3 sequence reads: CASSLPEGAVYGYTF. The DNA of the CDR3 is TGTGCCAGCAGCTTACCTGAGGGGGCAGTCTATGGCTACACCTTC.

The genes are TRBV25-1 and TRBJ1-5, with D unresolved. Germline CDR1 and CDR2: MGHDK and SYGVNS. Deletions cut 6 bases from V and 0 bases from J, with 9 bases between. The CDR3 covers 14 residues. CDR3 nucleotide sequence: TGTGCCAGCAGGCCCGGGTTTAGCAATCAGCCCCAGCATTTT. Amino acids: CASRPGFSNQPQHF.

This clone came up a few times. The chain links TRBV20-1 to TRBJ1-1; D not certain. The CDR3 spans 14 residues. Germline lookup yields CDR1 DFQATT and CDR2 SNEGSKA (reference sequence). V was clipped by 3 bases and J by 7 bases, with 18 bases between them. CDR3 sequence: CSASWRFGEGEAFF. In DNA form, the CDR3 reads TGCAGTGCTAGTTGGCGATTCGGGGAGGGTGAAGCTTTCTTT.

The chain joins TRBV27 to TRBJ1-5; the match to TRBD1 covers 7 bases. This CDR3 spans 13 amino acids. With 3 bases clipped from V and 10 bases from J, the junction kept 6 bases outside the gene matches. Germline CDR1 is MNHEY and CDR2 is SMNVEV (reference sequence). CDR3 sequence: CASSLGQSSPQHF. The CDR3 DNA reads as TGTGCCAGCAGTTTGGGACAGTCAAGCCCCCAGCATTTT.

The CDR3 region is CASKRERGPTYEQYF. As DNA, the CDR3 is TGTGCCAGCAAAAGGGAGCGGGGGCCAACCTACGAGCAGTACTTC. The chain joins TRBV6-5 to TRBJ2-7, with 8 bases identical to TRBD2. Germline values: CDR1 MNHEY, CDR2 SVGAGI. J gave up 2 bases and V 7 bases, and 10 bases lay outside the gene matches. The CDR3 is 15 amino acids.

This clone was observed a single time. This rearrangement joins TRBV12-3 or TRBV12-4 to TRBJ2-3, with D unresolved. Trimming cost V 0 bases and J 13 bases, with 14 bases left between them. The CDR3 length is 13 residues. CDR3: CASSLATQPVKYF. In DNA, the CDR3 is TGTGCCAGCAGTTTAGCGACTCAGCCTGTGAAGTATTTT.

The rearrangement joins TRBV6-5 to TRBJ2-7, with TRBD1 as a possible D gene (6 bases). Trimming left V 5 bases short and J 3 bases short, with 11 bases between. CDR1 is MNHEY, CDR2 SVGAGI, per germline. The CDR3 consists of 13 residues. The CDR3 DNA is TGTGCCAGCAGTCCAACAGGGCTCTACGAGCAGTACTTC. Protein sequence: CASSPTGLYEQYF.

The DNA of the CDR3 is TGTGCCAGCAGTTTAATTCTAGCGGGAGATACGCAGTATTTT. Translation: CASSLILAGDTQYF. The genes are TRBV27 and TRBJ2-3; 8 bases are shared with TRBD2. V gave up 2 bases and J gave up 5 bases; unmatched junction bases: 3. Germline CDR1 MNHEY, CDR2 SMNVEV (reference sequence). CDR3 size: 14 residues.

This chain links TRBV7-2 with TRBJ2-2, with D possibly matching TRBD1 (6 bases). The V and J ends lost 1 base and 2 bases respectively, with 11 bases between them. Germline V gene lookup returns CDR1 SGHTA and CDR2 FQGNSA. This CDR3 spans 16 amino acids. The DNA for the CDR3 is TGTGCCAGCAGCTTAGGACAGGTCGGAAACACCGGGGAGCTGTTTTTT. It codes for CASSLGQVGNTGELFF.

The rearrangement links TRBV27 to TRBJ2-7; the match to TRBD2 covers 9 bases. The V gene end was trimmed by 4 bases and the J gene end by 5 bases; junction bases not matched to a gene: 18. The CDR3 consists of 18 residues. Germline CDR1 MNHEY, CDR2 SMNVEV (reference sequence). CDR3: CASSSTLAGSRSVHEQYF. The CDR3 DNA follows: TGTGCCAGCAGTTCAACACTAGCGGGTTCGCGGAGCGTCCACGAGCAGTACTTC.

The rearrangement joins TRBV5-1 to TRBJ1-1, with 9 positions matching TRBD1. This CDR3 region has 15 residues. The trim removed 2 bases at V and 3 bases at J, leaving 5 bases unmatched. Germline V gene sequence: CDR1 SGHRS, CDR2 YFSETQ. The CDR3, as DNA: TGCGCCAGCAGCTTAGACAGGGGGTGGGACACTGAAGCTTTCTTT. This codes for CASSLDRGWDTEAFF.